The T cell receptor beta chain under discussion was sequenced for a study of T cell repertoires in cytomegalovirus infection. Study-level background: Both recently identified HLA-C-restricted and well-studied HLA-B-restricted CMV epitopes were used in the study.

From the reads, TCRdb called clonotypes with MiXCR, one entry per CDR3 protein. This sample yields about 920,000 distinct CDR3 sequences, of which less than 35% are seen a single time; around an eighth belongs to the top ten. Study-level findings and limits: Carriers of CMV plus the relevant HLA were identified by cumulative public TCR beta family frequency.

This CDR3 is built from 15 residues. The germline V and J ends were trimmed by 3 bases and 1 base, with 12 bases remaining between them. Germline CDR1 is MDHEN and CDR2 is SYDVKM. On this clonotype: Its antigen remains unidentified.

The sequence was obtained from a human donor in good health (CMV status not recorded). Some clones in this sample may be carry-over from other donors' samples. The sequencing used cultured CD8+ T cells from PBMCs, collected from culture after CMV antigen stimulation. The V gene is TRBV28, the J gene TRBJ1-1; D is ambiguous. The CDR3 protein is CASSFGPTGNTEAFF. The CDR3 DNA sequence: TGTGCCAGCAGTTTTGGGCCGACGGGGAACACTGAAGCTTTCTTT.